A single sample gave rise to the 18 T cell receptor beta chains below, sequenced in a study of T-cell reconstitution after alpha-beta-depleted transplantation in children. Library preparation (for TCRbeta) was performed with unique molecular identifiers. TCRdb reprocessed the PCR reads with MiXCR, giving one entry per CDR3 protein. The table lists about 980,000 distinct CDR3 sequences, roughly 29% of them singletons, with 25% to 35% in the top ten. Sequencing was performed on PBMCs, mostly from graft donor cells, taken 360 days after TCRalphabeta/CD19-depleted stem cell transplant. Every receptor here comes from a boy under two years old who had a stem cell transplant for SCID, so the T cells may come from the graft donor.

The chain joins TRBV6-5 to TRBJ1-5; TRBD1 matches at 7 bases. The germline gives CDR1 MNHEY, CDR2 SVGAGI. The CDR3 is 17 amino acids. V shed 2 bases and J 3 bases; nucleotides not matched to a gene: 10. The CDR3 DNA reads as TGTGCCAGCAGTTACACAATTACAGGGGACTACAATCAGCCCCAGCATTTT. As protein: CASSYTITGDYNQPQHF.

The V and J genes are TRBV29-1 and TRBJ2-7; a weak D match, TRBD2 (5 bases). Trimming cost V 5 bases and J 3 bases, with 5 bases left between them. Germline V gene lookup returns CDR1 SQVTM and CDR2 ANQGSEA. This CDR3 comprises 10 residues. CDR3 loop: CSVRDYEQYF. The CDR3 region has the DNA TGCAGCGTTCGGGACTACGAGCAGTACTTC.

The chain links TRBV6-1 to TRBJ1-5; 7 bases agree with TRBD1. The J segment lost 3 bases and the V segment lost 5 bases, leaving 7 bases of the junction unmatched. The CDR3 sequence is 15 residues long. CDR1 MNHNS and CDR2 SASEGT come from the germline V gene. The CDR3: CASSPRQGDNQPQHF. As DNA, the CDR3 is TGTGCCAGCAGTCCCCGACAGGGTGACAATCAGCCCCAGCATTTT.

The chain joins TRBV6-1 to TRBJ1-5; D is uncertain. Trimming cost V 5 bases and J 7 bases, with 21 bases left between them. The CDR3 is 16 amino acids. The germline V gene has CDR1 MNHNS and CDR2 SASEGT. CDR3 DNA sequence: TGTGCCAGCAGTAATCTTCTAACATTCGTGGACCAGCCCCAGCATTTT. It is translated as CASSNLLTFVDQPQHF.

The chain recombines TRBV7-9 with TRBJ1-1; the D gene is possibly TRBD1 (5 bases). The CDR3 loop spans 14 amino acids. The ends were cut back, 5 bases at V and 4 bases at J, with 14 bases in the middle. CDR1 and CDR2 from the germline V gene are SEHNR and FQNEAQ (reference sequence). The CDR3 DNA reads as TGTGCCAGCAGCGCGATGGGACCGGGCACTGAAGCTTTCTTT. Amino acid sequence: CASSAMGPGTEAFF.

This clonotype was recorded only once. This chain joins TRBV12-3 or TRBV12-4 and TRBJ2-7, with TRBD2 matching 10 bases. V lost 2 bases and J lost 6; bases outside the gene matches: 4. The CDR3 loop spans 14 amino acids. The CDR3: CASSLLAGDGEQYF. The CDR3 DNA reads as TGTGCCAGCAGTTTACTAGCGGGGGACGGCGAGCAGTACTTC.

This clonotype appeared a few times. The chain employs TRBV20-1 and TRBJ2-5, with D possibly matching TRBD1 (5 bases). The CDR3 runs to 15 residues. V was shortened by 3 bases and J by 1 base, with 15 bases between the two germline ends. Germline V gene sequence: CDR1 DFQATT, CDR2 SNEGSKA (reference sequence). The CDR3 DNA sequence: TGCAGTGCTAGTCCCAATGGACATTTCCAAGAGACCCAGTACTTC. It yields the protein CSASPNGHFQETQYF.

CDR3 in amino acids: CATSRDSRQNSPLHF. In nucleotides, the CDR3 is TGTGCCACCAGCAGAGATTCCAGGCAGAATTCACCCCTCCACTTT. The chain employs TRBV15 and TRBJ1-6; D uncertain. This CDR3 has 15 amino acids. V gave up 0 bases and J gave up 7 bases, with 10 bases separating them. Per germline, CDR1 LNHNV and CDR2 YYDKDF (reference sequence).

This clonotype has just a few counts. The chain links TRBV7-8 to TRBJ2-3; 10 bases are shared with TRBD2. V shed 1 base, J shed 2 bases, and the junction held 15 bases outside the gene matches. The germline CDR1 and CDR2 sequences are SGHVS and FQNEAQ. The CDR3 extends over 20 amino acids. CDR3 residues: CASSLGRSLAGANPTDTQYF. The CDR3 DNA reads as TGTGCCAGCAGCTTAGGAAGGAGCCTAGCGGGGGCCAACCCCACAGATACGCAGTATTTT.

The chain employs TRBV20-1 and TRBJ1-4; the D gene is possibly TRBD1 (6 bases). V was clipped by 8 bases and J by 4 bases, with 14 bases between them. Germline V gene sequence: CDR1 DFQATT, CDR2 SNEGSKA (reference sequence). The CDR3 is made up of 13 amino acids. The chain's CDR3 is CSTTGMGNEKLFF. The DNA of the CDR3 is TGCAGTACTACAGGGATGGGTAATGAAAAACTGTTTTTT.

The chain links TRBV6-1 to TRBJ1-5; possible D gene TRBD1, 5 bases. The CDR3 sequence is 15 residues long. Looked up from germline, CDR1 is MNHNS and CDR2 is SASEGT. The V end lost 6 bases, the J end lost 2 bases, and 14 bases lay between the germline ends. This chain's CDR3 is CASSLNGGGNQPQHF. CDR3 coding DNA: TGTGCCAGCAGCTTGAACGGGGGGGGCAATCAGCCCCAGCATTTT.

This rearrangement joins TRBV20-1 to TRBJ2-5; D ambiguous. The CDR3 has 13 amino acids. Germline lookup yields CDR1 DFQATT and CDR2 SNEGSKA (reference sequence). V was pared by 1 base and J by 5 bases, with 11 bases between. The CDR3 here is CSARVRARETQYF. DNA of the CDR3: TGCAGTGCTAGAGTTCGAGCACGGGAGACCCAGTACTTC.

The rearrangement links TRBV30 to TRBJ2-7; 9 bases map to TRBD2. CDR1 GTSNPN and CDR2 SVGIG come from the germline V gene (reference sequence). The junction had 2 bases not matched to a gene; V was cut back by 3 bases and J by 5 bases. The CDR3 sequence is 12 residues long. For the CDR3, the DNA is TGTGCCTGGAGCCGCGGGGGGGACGAGCAGTACTTC. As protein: CAWSRGGDEQYF.

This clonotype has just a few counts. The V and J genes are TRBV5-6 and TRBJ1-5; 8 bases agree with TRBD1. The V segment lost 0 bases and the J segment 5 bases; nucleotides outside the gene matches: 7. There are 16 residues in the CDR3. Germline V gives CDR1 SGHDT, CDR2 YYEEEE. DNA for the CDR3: TGTGCCAGCAGCTTGGGGACAGGGTCGGCCTATCAGCCCCAGCATTTT. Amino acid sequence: CASSLGTGSAYQPQHF.

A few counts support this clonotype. CDR3 amino acids: CASTPSGGGRKTQYF. The CDR3 DNA reads TGTGCCAGCACCCCATCGGGGGGTGGGAGAAAGACCCAGTACTTC. V is TRBV12-3 or TRBV12-4 and J is TRBJ2-5; TRBD2 agrees at 7 bases. The CDR3 is 15 residues long. After removal of 7 bases from V and 6 bases from J, the junction contained 14 bases not matched to a gene.

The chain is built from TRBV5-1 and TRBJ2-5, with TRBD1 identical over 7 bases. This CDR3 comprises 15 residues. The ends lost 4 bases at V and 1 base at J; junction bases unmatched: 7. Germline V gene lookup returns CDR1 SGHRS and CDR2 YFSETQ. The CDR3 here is CASSTRDSPQETQYF. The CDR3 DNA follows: TGCGCCAGCAGCACCAGGGACAGTCCCCAAGAGACCCAGTACTTC.

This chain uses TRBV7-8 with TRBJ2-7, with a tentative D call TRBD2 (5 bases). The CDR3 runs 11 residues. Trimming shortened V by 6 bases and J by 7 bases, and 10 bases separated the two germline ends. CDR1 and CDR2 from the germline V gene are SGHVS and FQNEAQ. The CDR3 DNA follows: TGTGCCAGCAGGGACGGGGAGGAGCAGTACTTC. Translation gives CASRDGEEQYF.

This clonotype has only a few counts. The CDR3 DNA is TGTGCCAGCAGCTTGAGGGCATCCGATGAGCAGTTCTTC. This codes for CASSLRASDEQFF. The V and J genes are TRBV7-3 and TRBJ2-1; weak D call: TRBD2 (5 bases). Germline values: CDR1 SGHTA, CDR2 FQGTGA. The CDR3 loop spans 13 amino acids. V was cut by 3 bases and J by 8 bases, with 11 bases left in between. The entire variable domain, with the rest obtained from reference TRBV7-3 and TRBJ2-1, is as follows: GAGVSQTPSNKVTEKGKYVELRCDPISGHTALYWYRQSLGQGPEFLIYFQGTGAADDSGLPNDRFFAVRPEGSVSTLKIQRTERGDSAVYLCASSLRASDEQFFGPGTRLTVL.